The clone carrying this T cell receptor (beta chain) was seen more than once but under ten times. What it binds is unknown. Trimming left V 4 bases short and J 3 bases short, with 13 bases between. Germline lookup yields CDR1 LGHNA and CDR2 YSLEER. This CDR3 has 15 residues. TCRdb reprocessed the RT-PCR reads via MiXCR and lists one record per CDR3 protein. The sample carries 650,000 to 800,000 distinct CDR3 sequences, approximately 15% recorded once. The record originates from a study of response to subunit inactivated influenza vaccine. Study conclusions and caveats: After each seasonal influenza vaccination, few new T cells are recruited, the authors suggested.

This TCR was sampled from a man aged 45-60 years who received an inactivated influenza vaccine. The rearrangement uses TRBV4-3 and TRBJ2-1; D gene unclear. The sample in question was PBMCs from blood, obtained approximately 15 days before vaccination. The CDR3 nucleotides read TGCGCCAGCAGCCCCCCCCCAGGCCTCTACAATGAGCAGTTCTTC. It codes for CASSPPPGLYNEQFF.